A selection of T cell receptor beta chains follows, all from one sample in a study of PD-L1 blockade in urothelial cancer. Assay: immunoSEQ multiplex PCR; the TCRdb copy retains only in-frame clones and omits some. Seen here are approximately 46,000 clones, 70% to 90% observed once, and the top ten hold about 8%. Material: PBMCs, obtained around atezolizumab (anti-PD-L1) treatment. These receptors all stem from a man aged 60-69 years with urothelial cancer. CDR3s include the opening cysteine and the closing phenylalanine or tryptophan. The D gene is left open where the match is weak. A clone size is listed for some rows: how often the clone was seen (once, few, many), or a class if it is expanded.

.,TRBJ2-5,TRBV5-1,.,CASSLEGLGGETQYF,TGCGCCAGCAGCTTGGAGGGCCTCGGGGGAGAGACCCAGTACTTC
.,TRBJ1-5,TRBV4-2,few,CASSQDSVVSGAQPQHF,TGTGCCAGCAGCCAAGATTCGGTCGTCTCAGGCGCTCAGCCCCAGCATTTT
.,TRBJ2-3,TRBV7-9,.,CASSLVGGTDTQYF,TGTGCCAGCAGCTTAGTAGGGGGCACAGATACGCAGTATTTT
TRBD1,TRBJ2-7,TRBV29-1,.,CSATGGGEQYF,TGCAGCGCGACAGGGGGTGGCGAGCAGTACTTC
.,TRBJ2-7,TRBV4-2,few,CASSRGGEDGTYEQYF,TGTGCCAGCAGCCGAGGGGGAGAGGACGGGACCTACGAGCAGTACTTC
.,TRBJ1-3,TRBV30,few,CAWSVRRSGSGNTIYF,TGTGCCTGGAGTGTACGGCGCTCGGGCTCTGGAAACACCATATATTTT
TRBD1,TRBJ1-5,TRBV7-2,.,CASSLATGGTNQPQHF,TGTGCCAGCAGCTTAGCGACAGGGGGCACAAATCAGCCCCAGCATTTT
.,TRBJ2-1,TRBV2,.,CASSLPGDSHNEQFF,TGTGCCAGCAGCCTACCGGGGGACAGCCACAATGAGCAGTTCTTC
TRBD1,TRBJ1-1,TRBV4-1,once,CASSPTGGGSTEAFF,TGCGCCAGCAGCCCAACAGGGGGTGGGAGCACTGAAGCTTTCTTT
.,TRBJ2-5,TRBV5-4,.,CASSLDLQEAQYF,TGTGCCAGCAGCTTGGACCTCCAAGAGGCCCAGTACTTC
TRBD1,TRBJ2-2,TRBV4-2,.,CASSQEQGSNTGELFF,TGTGCCAGCAGCCAAGAACAGGGGTCGAACACCGGGGAGCTGTTTTTT
.,TRBJ1-1,TRBV28,once,CASSSAGWTTEAFF,TGTGCCAGCAGCTCAGCGGGGTGGACGACTGAAGCTTTCTTT
.,TRBJ2-3,TRBV18,.,CASSPPSGGGTDTQYF,TGTGCCAGCTCACCACCGTCGGGCGGGGGCACAGATACGCAGTATTTT
.,TRBJ2-2,TRBV15,.,CATSRDREASTGELFF,TGTGCCACCAGCAGAGATCGGGAAGCGAGCACCGGGGAGCTGTTTTTT
.,TRBJ2-1,TRBV27,.,CASSFPLSGGKYNEQFF,TGTGCCAGCAGTTTCCCCCTAAGCGGTGGGAAGTACAATGAGCAGTTCTTC
TRBD1,TRBJ2-7,TRBV5-5,.,CASSPPHRGHGEQYF,TGTGCCAGCAGCCCCCCACACAGGGGGCACGGCGAGCAGTACTTC